This T cell receptor (beta chain) was sequenced in a study of blood T cell repertoires in COVID-19. Study as a whole: Some COVID-19 samples were acute and others convalescent; all came from the United States, Italy and Spain. Nucleic acid was either cDNA or gDNA, and it came from T cells, B-cell-depleted T cells, or PBMCs.

How the authors handled the data: The assay estimated nucleated cells by amplifying reference gene primers. Sequencing used immunoSEQ multiplex PCR; TCRdb keeps in-frame clones, though not all of them. Clone size and the V and J calls come from that table; the DNA yielded D and trimming. Among 110,000 or so clones, more than 80% were seen once, and the ten largest hold just over 5.5%. Looked up from germline, CDR1 is SGHKS and CDR2 is YYEKEE (reference sequence). This CDR3 region has 14 residues. V dropped 4 bases and J dropped 4 bases, with 15 bases sitting between them. This sequence was found in a woman aged 55-75 years with COVID-19, enrolled during active disease. Sequenced input: peripheral blood. The chain combines TRBV5-5 with TRBJ2-7; weak D call: TRBD1 (5 bases). CDR3 in DNA: TGTGCCAGCAGCGACGACAGCCTTCTTTACGAGCAGTACTTC. This encodes CASSDDSLLYEQYF.